This T cell receptor (beta chain) was identified in a study of blood T cell repertoires in COVID-19. Study-wide context: Acute and convalescent COVID-19 specimens originated in the United States, Italy and Spain.

The CDR3 loop spans 16 amino acids. The V and J ends lost 4 bases and 0 bases respectively, with 15 bases between them. The germline V gene encodes CDR1 MGHDK and CDR2 SYGVNS. In the authors' methods: Amplified reference gene primers provided the basis for estimating nucleated cell counts. Method: immunoSEQ multiplex PCR; TCRdb's copy keeps in-frame clones and lacks some. That table supplies the V and J calls and clone size; D and trimming were determined from the DNA. The table shows 150,000 to 200,000 clones, with approximately 90% occurring only once. The chain employs TRBV25-1 and TRBJ1-2; a possible D gene is TRBD1 (6 bases). The sequenced sample was peripheral blood. The source of this sequence is a man aged 18 to 29 who had recovered from COVID-19. The CDR3 region has the DNA TGTGCCAGCAGTGGGACAGACTACTTCCCTAACTATGGCTACACCTTC. It specifies CASSGTDYFPNYGYTF.